This TCR beta chain was observed in a study of low-dose radiotherapy and immunotherapy resistance in tumors. Study as a whole: Cohort 2 patients were irradiated with 1 Gy every two weeks, reaching 13 Gy over 26 weeks. The treatment that patients received was intravenous nivolumab 240 mg every two weeks plus ipilimumab 1 mg/kg every six weeks.

In its sample, this clonotype was seen many times. Alpha- and beta-chain coverage of first-strand cDNA came from TRAV- and TRBV-specific primers. An approximately 19-cycle PCR with a constant-region primer and V-primer adapter amplified TCRs. Amplification (by in vitro transcription) was performed on isolated mRNA. TCRdb called the reads again in MiXCR, with one record for every CDR3 protein. The sample records nearly 95,000 distinct CDR3 sequences, around 9.2% being singletons. Stated time point: before trial treatment. From germline, CDR1 is SQVTM and CDR2 ANQGSEA. CDR3 size: 14 residues. With 4 bases clipped from V and 4 bases from J, the junction kept 9 bases outside the gene matches.

V and J are TRBV29-1 and TRBJ2-7, with 8 bases lining up with TRBD2. The source material was PBMCs, sampled before treatment. The origin of this receptor is a male donor with prostate cancer. In DNA form, the CDR3 reads TGCAGCGTTGCGGGGGGGGTCCAGGCGTACGAGCAGTACTTC. It specifies CSVAGGVQAYEQYF.